The sequence of this T cell receptor beta chain was determined in a study of OX40 agonist ivuxolimab in advanced cancers. Overall study: A male proportion of 82.7% was recorded, with mean age around 62 years and range roughly 23 to 79. Three patients responded partially, comprising one with hepatocellular carcinoma and two with cutaneous melanoma. The study's findings and limits: By week 6 at 0.1 to 3.0 mg/kg, blood CD4+ and CD8+ T cells had expanded clonally.

Patients with autoimmune history or systemic immunosuppression were excluded. The protocol was immunoSEQ multiplex PCR, while the TCRdb copy is restricted to in-frame clones and leaves out a portion. There are tens of thousands of clones in the sample; under 95% occur only once, and roughly 12% lies in the top ten. On this clone itself: What it recognizes is unknown.

Germline V gene lookup returns CDR1 LNHDA and CDR2 SQIVND (reference sequence). This CDR3 is 14 amino acids long. V lost 0 bases and J lost 0, with 5 bases in between. The chain employs TRBV19 and TRBJ1-1; the D is unclear. The input for sequencing was CD4+ or CD8+ T cells sorted from blood, taken in a trial of the OX40 agonist ivuxolimab. The receptor's source is an adult with an advanced solid tumor such as melanoma, head and neck, liver or kidney cancer. The CDR3 loop is CASSIDLVNTEAFF. The CDR3 nucleotides read TGTGCCAGTAGTATAGATCTTGTGAACACTGAAGCTTTCTTT.